This T cell receptor (beta chain) appears in the sequencing data of a study of shared clonotypes between healthy human individuals. Assay used: immunoSEQ multiplex PCR; TCRdb lists only in-frame clones, some missing. The table lists 1,400,000 or so clones, 98% of them singletons. Germline lookup yields CDR1 SGHDN and CDR2 FVKESK. The V segment lost 6 bases and the J segment 3 bases; nucleotides outside the gene matches: 5. The CDR3 has 13 residues. V usage is TRBV14 and J usage is TRBJ2-7, with 7 bases matching TRBD1. Sample: naive CD4+ T cells sorted from blood. Subset here: CD45RA+ positively selected. The origin of this receptor is a man younger than 40 in good health. CDR3 residues: CASRKQGNYEQYF. CDR3 bases: TGTGCCAGCAGAAAACAGGGGAACTACGAGCAGTACTTC.